The clone carrying this T cell receptor beta chain was seen a few times. Cohorts were determined from participant-reported clinical history. This entry comes from a study of blood T cell repertoires in COVID-19. Germline V gene data show CDR1 as SQVTM and CDR2 as ANQGSEA. J gave up 4 bases and V 7 bases, and 14 bases lay outside the gene matches. The CDR3 runs to 15 residues. Here immunoSEQ multiplex PCR was the method, and the copy in TCRdb shows in-frame clones only, minus some. The sample records under 250,000 clones, around 84% being singletons. The TCR sequence derives from a middle-aged man who had recovered from COVID-19. Sequences were obtained from PBMCs or T cells enriched from blood (not recorded which). The chain employs TRBV29-1 and TRBJ1-1; TRBD1 agrees at 8 bases. CDR3 DNA sequence: TGCAGCGCACTTCCCGCGGGACAGGTTTCCACTGAAGCTTTCTTT. It codes for CSALPAGQVSTEAFF.